The next 7 T cell receptor beta chains were all read from a single sample in a study of PD-L1 blockade in urothelial cancer. The method was immunoSEQ multiplex PCR; TCRdb's version includes in-frame clones alone and lacks a portion of them. Of under 95,000 clones in the sample, roughly 89% were seen once. Noted time point: pretreatment peripheral blood. Specimen: PBMCs, collected around atezolizumab (anti-PD-L1) treatment. These receptors came from a man aged 60 to 75 with urothelial cancer.

This chain connects TRBV6-1 to TRBJ2-3; the D gene is possibly TRBD2 (5 bases). V lost 6 bases and J lost 4, with 14 bases in between. This CDR3 is 14 amino acids long. From germline, CDR1 is MNHNS and CDR2 SASEGT. The CDR3 coding sequence is TGTGCCAGCAGAGCGGTTGGGATAGCAGATACGCAGTATTTT. This gives the protein CASRAVGIADTQYF.

This chain links TRBV19 with TRBJ2-5, with 8 positions matching TRBD2. Per germline, CDR1 LNHDA and CDR2 SQIVND (reference sequence). This CDR3 has 14 amino acids. The J segment lost 1 base and the V segment lost 4 bases, leaving 2 bases of the junction unmatched. The CDR3 region has the DNA TGTGCCAGTAGTAGCGGGGGGATCCAAGAGACCCAGTACTTC. Protein: CASSSGGIQETQYF. Combining the CDR3 with reference TRBV19 and TRBJ2-5 gives the whole variable domain DGGITQSPKYLFRKEGQNVTLSCEQNLNHDAMYWYRQDPGQGLRLIYYSQIVNDFQKGDIAEGYSVSREKKESFPLTVTSAQKNPTAFYLCASSSGGIQETQYFGPGTRLLVL.

The count of this clone is one. The chain carries TRBV6-6 and TRBJ2-7; TRBD2 might be the D (6 bases). The CDR3 is made up of 14 amino acids. CDR1 is MNHNY and CDR2 is SVGAGI in the germline V gene (reference sequence). Trimming shortened V by 6 bases and J by 6 bases, and 18 bases separated the two germline ends. The CDR3 loop is CASSNGRRALEQYF. Here the CDR3 DNA reads TGTGCCAGCAGCAACGGACGGAGGGCCCTCGAGCAGTACTTC.

The gene calls are TRBV7-9 and TRBJ2-3, with D perhaps TRBD1 (6 bases). CDR1 is SEHNR and CDR2 is FQNEAQ in the germline V gene (reference sequence). Trimming cost V 2 bases and J 6 bases, with 12 bases left between them. The CDR3 loop spans 14 amino acids. CDR3 sequence reads: CASSLTGLRDTQYF. The CDR3 DNA reads as TGTGCCAGCAGCTTAACAGGGCTGCGGGATACGCAGTATTTT.

The J gene is TRBJ2-3, the V gene TRBV19, with 7 nucleotides matching TRBD1. Germline lookup yields CDR1 LNHDA and CDR2 SQIVND (reference sequence). The CDR3 runs to 13 residues. The V and J ends lost 3 bases and 6 bases, in that order; junction bases with no gene match: 3. The chain's CDR3 is CASSILQGDTQYF. Here the CDR3 DNA reads TGTGCCAGTAGTATCCTACAGGGGGATACGCAGTATTTT.

This clone showed up just a few times. This chain connects TRBV11-2 to TRBJ2-7; D perhaps matches TRBD2 (6 bases). V lost 4 bases, J lost 0 bases, and 13 bases lay in between. Germline lookup yields CDR1 SGHAT and CDR2 FQNNGV. The CDR3 extends over 15 amino acids. The CDR3 coding sequence is TGTGCCAGCAGCTGGGCCGGGGGTCCCTCCTACGAGCAGTACTTC. It codes for CASSWAGGPSYEQYF.

This clone was detected a few times. J is TRBJ1-6 and V is TRBV30; D remains ambiguous. V was trimmed by 4 bases and J by 9 bases, leaving 19 bases between them. Germline CDR1 reads GTSNPN; CDR2 reads SVGIG (reference sequence). The CDR3 is 15 residues long. The CDR3 DNA sequence: TGTGCCTGGACACCCAGAGCGGCCGCGGCTTCACCCCTCCACTTT. It is translated as CAWTPRAAAASPLHF.